This record looks at one T cell receptor beta chain sequence and its context. The data are from a study of CXCR3-negative and CXCR3-positive naive CD8 T cells. Germline-derived CDR1 and CDR2 are DFQATT and SNEGSKA (reference sequence). This CDR3 has 14 amino acids. UMI-labeled 5' RACE yielded the TRB cDNA libraries. TCRdb processed the 5' RACE reads again and assigns one entry to each CDR3 protein, with no DNA. The sample holds about 56,000 distinct CDR3 sequences. The chain combines TRBV20-1 with TRBJ2-5; TCRdb picks TRBD2, but there is no DNA to check that call. The sequence was collected from a human donor in good health. Some clones in this sample may be carry-over from other donors' samples. Material: memory CD8+ T cells from blood. CDR3 sequence: CSARTGGRMETQYF.